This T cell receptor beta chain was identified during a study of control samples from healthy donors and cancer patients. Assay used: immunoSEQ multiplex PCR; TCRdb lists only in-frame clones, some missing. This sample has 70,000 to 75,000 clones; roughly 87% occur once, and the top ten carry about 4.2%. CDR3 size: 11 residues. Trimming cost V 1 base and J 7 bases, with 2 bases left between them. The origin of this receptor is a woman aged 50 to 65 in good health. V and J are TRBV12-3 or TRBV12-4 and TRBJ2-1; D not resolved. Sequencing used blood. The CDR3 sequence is CASSLGNEQFF. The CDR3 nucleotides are TGTGCCAGCAGTTTAGGGAATGAGCAGTTCTTC.